This is a list of T cell receptor beta chains from one sample in a study of blood T cell repertoires in COVID-19. The method was immunoSEQ multiplex PCR; TCRdb's version includes in-frame clones alone and lacks a portion of them. The sample has more than 200,000 clones, roughly 82% seen once. The sample consisted of peripheral blood. The source is a woman older than 75 with active or convalescent COVID-19. Both conserved end residues are part of each CDR3. D genes are given only for firm matches. Some rows have no size entry. The others give once, few or many, or a class for an expanded clone.

CDR3	DNA	D	size	length	V	J
CSASHSTDTQYF	TGCAGTGCTAGTCATAGCACAGATACGCAGTATTTT	.	.	12	TRBV20-1	TRBJ2-3
CASSLVAGGTDTQYF	TGTGCCAGCAGCTTGGTAGCGGGGGGCACAGATACGCAGTATTTT	TRBD2	.	15	TRBV5-4	TRBJ2-3
CATRGTEYGYTF	TGTGCCACCAGGGGGACAGAGTATGGCTACACCTTC	TRBD1	.	12	TRBV24-1	TRBJ1-2
CAWSYRGRSPLHF	TGTGCCTGGAGTTACCGGGGAAGGTCACCCCTCCACTTT	.	.	13	TRBV30	TRBJ1-6
CASSLPTGLDEKLFF	TGTGCCAGCAGCTTACCTACAGGGCTGGATGAAAAACTGTTTTTT	.	.	15	TRBV7-9	TRBJ1-4
CASSLWTGNNSPLHF	TGTGCCAGCAGTTTATGGACAGGGAATAATTCACCCCTCCACTTT	TRBD1	once	15	TRBV28	TRBJ1-6
CASSPPGSEAFF	TGTGCCAGCAGCCCACCGGGATCCGAAGCTTTCTTT	.	.	12	TRBV3-1/TRBV3-2	TRBJ1-1
CASSPPGTGIPEAFF	TGTGCCAGCAGTCCCCCTGGGACAGGGATCCCTGAAGCTTTCTTT	TRBD1	.	15	TRBV28	TRBJ1-1
CASSAEMRDTEAFF	TGTGCCAGCAGCGCTGAAATGCGGGACACTGAAGCTTTCTTT	.	.	14	TRBV9	TRBJ1-1
CASSTAADTEAFF	TGTGCCAGTAGCACGGCGGCGGACACTGAAGCTTTCTTT	.	.	13	TRBV19	TRBJ1-1
CASSLGQGAYGYTF	TGCGCCAGCAGCTTGGGTCAGGGGGCCTATGGCTACACCTTC	TRBD1	.	14	TRBV5-1	TRBJ1-2
CASSLSMGGVRTEAFF	TGTGCCAGTAGTCTCTCCATGGGGGGGGTAAGGACTGAAGCTTTCTTT	.	.	16	TRBV19	TRBJ1-1
CATMGGGAGTGELFF	TGTGCCACCATGGGGGGGGGCGCAGGAACCGGGGAGCTGTTTTTT	.	once	15	TRBV10-3	TRBJ2-2
CASRDHPGQGLLAEAFF	TGCGCCAGCAGGGACCACCCGGGACAGGGCCTATTGGCTGAAGCTTTCTTT	TRBD1	.	17	TRBV4-1	TRBJ1-1
CASSLGRGPWDTQYF	TGTGCCAGCAGTTTAGGTCGCGGGCCTTGGGATACGCAGTATTTT	.	.	15	TRBV28	TRBJ2-3
CASSGQGAKAFF	TGTGCCAGCAGCGGACAGGGGGCTAAAGCTTTCTTT	TRBD1	.	12	TRBV7-2	TRBJ1-1
CASGTSGQAGYGYTF	TGTGCCAGCGGCACATCCGGACAGGCCGGCTATGGCTACACCTTC	TRBD1	.	15	TRBV28	TRBJ1-2
CASSPVGAWSYNEQFF	TGTGCCAGCAGCCCGGTGGGGGCCTGGTCCTACAATGAGCAGTTCTTC	.	.	16	TRBV11-1	TRBJ2-1
CASSRNRGLDEQFF	TGTGCCAGCAGCCGAAACAGGGGTTTGGATGAGCAGTTCTTC	TRBD1	.	14	TRBV11-2	TRBJ2-1
CASSLGLGGRGTEAFF	TGTGCCAGCAGTTTGGGACTCGGGGGACGGGGTACTGAAGCTTTCTTT	.	once	16	TRBV6-5	TRBJ1-1
CASSLQGDQPQHF	TGTGCCAGCAGTTTACAAGGGGATCAGCCCCAGCATTTT	.	.	13	TRBV28	TRBJ1-5
CASSQRGLAEYSYNEQFF	TGTGCCAGCAGCCAGAGGGGACTAGCGGAGTACTCCTACAATGAGCAGTTCTTC	TRBD2	.	18	TRBV14	TRBJ2-1
CASSLAGDIYEAFF	TGCGCCAGCAGCTTGGCCGGGGACATATATGAAGCTTTCTTT	.	.	14	TRBV5-1	TRBJ1-1
CASSRGGADNYLSSTDTQYF	TGTGCCAGCAGCCGCGGGGGGGCCGACAATTACCTATCTAGCACAGATACGCAGTATTTT	TRBD2	once	20	TRBV4-2	TRBJ2-3
CASSLHRGATQETQYF	TGCGCCAGCAGCCTCCACAGGGGGGCAACGCAAGAGACCCAGTACTTC	TRBD1	.	16	TRBV4-1	TRBJ2-5
CAISDGTGVGGEKLFF	TGTGCCATCAGTGATGGGACAGGGGTTGGGGGTGAAAAACTGTTTTTT	TRBD1	.	16	TRBV10-3	TRBJ1-4
CASGLEQGAGYGYTF	TGTGCTAGTGGTTTGGAACAGGGGGCAGGCTATGGCTACACCTTC	TRBD1	.	15	TRBV12-5	TRBJ1-2
CASSRSTQTNYGYTF	TGTGCCAGCAGTAGGTCGACACAAACTAACTATGGCTACACCTTC	.	once	15	TRBV19	TRBJ1-2